One and the same sample provided the 24 T cell receptor beta chains below, sequenced in a study of early T cells in non-severe SARS-CoV-2 infection (dated by TCRdb to the early 2020s). The library relied on 5' RACE. Sequencing relied on a NextSeq 500. TCRdb reprocessed the public reads (quality trimming at Q25 with fastp, clone calling with MiXCR) and kept in-frame beta chains. Entries that share a CDR3 protein sequence are merged under the most common genes and DNA. The sample table records 100,000 or so distinct CDR3 sequences; around 17% of these occur just once. The ten largest clones represent approximately 5.1% of the sample. The specimen comprised whole blood, sampled at baseline. All receptors derive from an adult who was a healthcare worker with PCR-confirmed SARS-CoV-2 infection or an uninfected control (not recorded which).

This clonotype was detected a few times. The genes are TRBV7-9 and TRBJ2-4; D not certain. V lost 4 bases and J 0 bases, leaving 7 bases between the germline ends. Germline loops: CDR1 SEHNR, CDR2 FQNEAQ (reference sequence). This CDR3 region has 14 residues. CDR3 DNA: TGTGCCAGCAGCTCCCACCAAGCCAAAAACATTCAGTACTTC. Amino acid sequence: CASSSHQAKNIQYF.

This clonotype was found many times. One junction end does not reproduce the germline sequence, and a read error may be involved. The chain employs TRBV20-1 and TRBJ1-6; 8 bases align to TRBD1. The CDR3 is made up of 16 amino acids. Germline lookup yields CDR1 DFQATT and CDR2 SNEGSKA (reference sequence). CDR3 sequence reads: CSARGVGQGYDSPLHF. The CDR3 DNA is TGCAGTGCTAGGGGTGTCGGACAGGGCTATGATTCACCCCTCCACTTT.

The genes are TRBV10-3 and TRBJ2-7; D unresolved. CDR1 is ENHRY, CDR2 SYGVKD, per germline. The germline V and J ends were trimmed by 3 bases and 0 bases, with 9 bases remaining between them. CDR3 length equals 14 residues. The CDR3 nucleotides read TGTGCCATCAGTGACACGACTGACTCCTACGAGCAGTACTTC. As protein: CAISDTTDSYEQYF.

This sequence joins TRBV6-2 or TRBV6-3 and TRBJ2-7; D unresolved. The germline V and J ends were trimmed by 4 bases and 2 bases, with 9 bases remaining between them. Germline loops: CDR1 MNHEY, CDR2 SVGEGT. CDR3 length: 13 residues. This CDR3 is CASSFGETYEQYF. CDR3 sequence (DNA): TGTGCCAGCAGTTTTGGCGAGACCTACGAGCAGTACTTC.

This clonotype appeared a few times. The chain employs TRBV12-3 or TRBV12-4 and TRBJ2-2; 7 positions agree with TRBD1. The CDR3 spans 13 residues. Trimming cost V 6 bases and J 6 bases; bases outside gene matches: 4. The CDR3 here is CASRPQGAGELFF. The CDR3 DNA reads TGTGCCAGCAGACCCCAGGGGGCCGGGGAGCTGTTTTTT.

This clonotype has just a few counts. V is TRBV5-6 and J is TRBJ2-7; 10 bases map to TRBD1. This CDR3 comprises 15 residues. Trimming took 1 base from V and 2 from J; bases not matched to a gene: 3. The germline V gene has CDR1 SGHDT and CDR2 YYEEEE. This chain's CDR3 is CASSLWGTGAYEQYF. CDR3 sequence (DNA): TGTGCCAGCAGCTTGTGGGGGACAGGGGCCTACGAGCAGTACTTC.

In its sample, this clonotype was seen a few times. V gene TRBV20-1 combines with J gene TRBJ2-3, with 9 positions matching TRBD2. The V gene end was trimmed by 3 bases and the J gene end by 7 bases; junction bases not matched to a gene: 8. CDR1 and CDR2 from the germline V gene are DFQATT and SNEGSKA (reference sequence). This CDR3 comprises 14 residues. CDR3: CSASYDSGSHTQYF. CDR3 DNA sequence: TGCAGTGCTAGTTATGATAGCGGGAGCCATACGCAGTATTTT.

The J gene is TRBJ2-1, the V gene TRBV12-3 or TRBV12-4, with a weak D call TRBD2 (7 bases). V lost 4 bases and J 2 bases, leaving 18 bases between the germline ends. This CDR3 is built from 17 residues. The chain's CDR3 is CASSSRGLAEPYNEQFF. In DNA form, the CDR3 reads TGTGCCAGCAGTTCTCGGGGGCTAGCGGAACCCTACAATGAGCAGTTCTTC.

This clonotype has a handful of counts. This chain connects TRBV7-9 to TRBJ1-5; D not certain. The CDR3 loop spans 13 amino acids. The ends were cut back, 4 bases at V and 6 bases at J, with 10 bases in the middle. Looked up from germline, CDR1 is SEHNR and CDR2 is FQNEAQ (reference sequence). The CDR3 loop is CASSSNGFQPQHF. Written as DNA, the CDR3 is TGTGCCAGCAGCTCGAACGGGTTTCAGCCCCAGCATTTT.

This clonotype occurred a few times. The chain links TRBV5-6 to TRBJ2-1; no definite D call. Germline assignment: CDR1 SGHDT and CDR2 YYEEEE. V lost 4 bases and J lost 4, with 15 bases in between. This CDR3 has 15 residues. The CDR3 protein is CASSAPLGIYNEQFF. CDR3 DNA sequence: TGTGCCAGCAGCGCTCCCCTAGGGATTTACAATGAGCAGTTCTTC.

The chain employs TRBV4-1 and TRBJ2-7, with D possibly being TRBD2 (6 bases). Germline V gives CDR1 MGHRA, CDR2 YSYEKL. The CDR3 extends over 15 amino acids. V lost 2 bases, J lost 5 bases, and 16 bases lay in between. The CDR3 sequence is CASSQSPREEDEQYF. In DNA form, the CDR3 reads TGCGCCAGCAGCCAATCCCCCAGGGAGGAGGACGAGCAGTACTTC.

By share, this clonotype ranks as medium-sized (0.01 to 0.1%). The CDR3 protein is CASSLAGGGNEQFF. The CDR3 DNA sequence: TGTGCCAGCTCACTAGCGGGAGGAGGGAATGAGCAGTTCTTC. This chain links TRBV14 with TRBJ2-1; 12 bases are a match to TRBD2. This CDR3 has 14 residues. CDR1 and CDR2 (germline): SGHDN, FVKESK. V lost 8 bases and J lost 7; bases outside the gene matches: 6.

This clonotype was seen more than once but under ten times. V usage is TRBV4-1 and J usage is TRBJ2-5; TRBD2 aligns across 7 bases. The CDR3 extends over 13 amino acids. Germline values: CDR1 MGHRA, CDR2 YSYEKL. Losses at the gene ends were 5 bases for V and 4 bases for J; bases not matched to a gene: 4. The CDR3 DNA is TGCGCCAGCAGCGGGGAGGGAGGAGAGACCCAGTACTTC. This encodes CASSGEGGETQYF.

The V gene is TRBV7-9, the J gene TRBJ2-1; 14 bases are a match to TRBD2. The ends lost 5 bases at V and 2 bases at J; junction bases unmatched: 8. Per the germline V gene, CDR1 is SEHNR and CDR2 is FQNEAQ (reference sequence). This CDR3 region has 18 residues. In DNA, the CDR3 is TGTGCCAGCAGCACCGGGACTAGCGGGAGCCCTCCCTACAATGAGCAGTTCTTC. This codes for CASSTGTSGSPPYNEQFF.

The V and J genes are TRBV7-9 and TRBJ2-1; D call uncertain. CDR1 is SEHNR, CDR2 FQNEAQ, per germline (reference sequence). V was pared by 5 bases and J by 0 bases, with 23 bases between. This CDR3 has 19 amino acids. DNA for the CDR3: TGTGCCAGCAGCGAGCCGTTATTTAGCCGTTCGAGCTCCTACAATGAGCAGTTCTTC. It yields the protein CASSEPLFSRSSSYNEQFF.

There are many counts of this clonotype. The J gene is TRBJ2-7, the V gene TRBV7-2, with D tentatively TRBD2 (6 bases). The V and J ends lost 4 bases and 0 bases respectively, with 13 bases between them. This CDR3 has 15 amino acids. The germline V gene has CDR1 SGHTA and CDR2 FQGNSA. The CDR3 DNA reads as TGTGCCAGCAGCTCCTTAGCGGTCAGCTCCTACGAGCAGTACTTC. It translates to CASSSLAVSSYEQYF.

The V call is TRBV29-1, the J call TRBJ2-2, with 7 bases that match TRBD1. J was trimmed by 5 bases and V by 7 bases; bases with no gene match: 10. The CDR3 is 14 amino acids. Germline V CDR1 and CDR2: SQVTM, ANQGSEA. This CDR3 is CSADFRGLTGELFF. The DNA of the CDR3 is TGCAGCGCTGATTTTAGGGGGCTGACCGGGGAGCTGTTTTTT.

This clonotype turned up a few times. The rearrangement uses TRBV5-1 and TRBJ2-3; D might be TRBD1 (6 bases). The CDR3 extends over 15 amino acids. Trimming removed 5 bases at V and 0 bases at J, with 13 bases between. Per the germline V gene, CDR1 is SGHRS and CDR2 is YFSETQ. CDR3 sequence: CASRGAAESTDTQYF. CDR3 coding DNA: TGCGCCAGCAGGGGGGCAGCCGAAAGCACAGATACGCAGTATTTT.

This rearrangement joins TRBV6-1 to TRBJ1-2, with no clear D. Trimming stripped 5 bases from V and 6 bases from J, with 19 bases between. Germline V gene sequence: CDR1 MNHNS, CDR2 SASEGT. The CDR3 consists of 15 residues. CDR3 DNA sequence: TGTGCCAGCAGTCGGTTAGATCAATCGGGTGATGGCTACACCTTC. Protein product: CASSRLDQSGDGYTF.

This clonotype was seen ten or more times. J is TRBJ2-3 and V is TRBV24-1; D is tentatively TRBD1 or TRBD2 (5 bases each). The germline V gene has CDR1 KGHDR and CDR2 SFDVKD. The CDR3 is 15 amino acids. Between the trimmed V and J ends, which lost 4 bases and 6 bases, there was a span of 16 bases. The CDR3 reads CATSEPGTGADTQYF. The CDR3 DNA reads TGTGCCACCAGTGAACCCGGGACCGGGGCGGATACGCAGTATTTT.

This clonotype was counted a few times. This chain connects TRBV4-3 to TRBJ2-3; D tentatively reads TRBD1 or TRBD2 (5 bases each). Germline V gene lookup returns CDR1 LGHNA and CDR2 YSLEER. Deletions cut 0 bases from V and 5 bases from J, with 18 bases between. CDR3 length equals 17 residues. CDR3 sequence: CASSQDLLGRGEDTQYF. CDR3 DNA: TGCGCCAGCAGCCAAGATCTTCTGGGACGTGGGGAAGATACGCAGTATTTT.

The chain has TRBV7-2 and TRBJ2-3; 8 bases align to TRBD2. The germline gives CDR1 SGHTA, CDR2 FQGNSA. This CDR3 comprises 16 residues. Losses at the gene ends were 5 bases for V and 4 bases for J; bases not matched to a gene: 11. This chain's CDR3 is CASSLLGTRLSDTQYF. As DNA, the CDR3 is TGTGCCAGCAGCCTCCTGGGGACTAGACTATCAGATACGCAGTATTTT. The whole variable domain, filled in from reference TRBV7-2 and TRBJ2-3, reads GAGVSQSPSNKVTEKGKDVELRCDPISGHTALYWYRQSLGQGLEFLIYFQGNSAPDKSGLPSDRFSAERTGGSVSTLTIQRTQQEDSAVYLCASSLLGTRLSDTQYFGPGTRLTVL.

V gene TRBV28 combines with J gene TRBJ2-2, with no clear D. The CDR3 sequence is 11 residues long. Germline V lookup: CDR1 MDHEN, CDR2 SYDVKM. Trimming shortened V by 3 bases and J by 7 bases, and 3 bases separated the two germline ends. The CDR3: CASSFGGELFF. CDR3 coding DNA: TGTGCCAGCAGTTTCGGCGGGGAGCTGTTTTTT.

This clonotype was counted only a few times. The chain recombines TRBV28 with TRBJ2-4, with D perhaps TRBD1 or TRBD2 (6 bases each). Per the germline V gene, CDR1 is MDHEN and CDR2 is SYDVKM. CDR3 length: 15 amino acids. The V and J ends lost 4 bases and 4 bases respectively, with 14 bases between them. CDR3 protein: CASSSVGGTKNIQYF. The CDR3 DNA sequence: TGTGCCAGCAGTTCGGTAGGGGGGACGAAAAACATTCAGTACTTC.